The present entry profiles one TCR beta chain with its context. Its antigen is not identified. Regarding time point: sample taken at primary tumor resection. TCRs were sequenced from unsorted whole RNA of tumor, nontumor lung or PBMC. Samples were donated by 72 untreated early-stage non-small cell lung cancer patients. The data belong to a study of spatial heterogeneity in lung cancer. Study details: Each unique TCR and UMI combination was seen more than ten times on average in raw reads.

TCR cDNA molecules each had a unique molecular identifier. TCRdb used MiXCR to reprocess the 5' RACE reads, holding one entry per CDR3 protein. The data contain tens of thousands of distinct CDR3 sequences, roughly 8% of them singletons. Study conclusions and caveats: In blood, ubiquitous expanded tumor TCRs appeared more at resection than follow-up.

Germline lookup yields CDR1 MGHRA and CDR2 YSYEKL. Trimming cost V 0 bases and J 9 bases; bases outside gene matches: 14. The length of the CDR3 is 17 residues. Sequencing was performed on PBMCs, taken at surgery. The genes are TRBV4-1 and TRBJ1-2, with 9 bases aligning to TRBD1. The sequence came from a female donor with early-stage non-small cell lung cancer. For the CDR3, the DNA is TGCGCCAGCAGCCAAGATCGGGTAGGGACAGGGAATACTCGCTACACCTTC. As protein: CASSQDRVGTGNTRYTF.